The entry below gives a single T cell receptor (beta chain) sequence along with its context. The antigen is unknown. Clones were sequenced by immunoSEQ multiplex PCR, and TCRdb holds only the in-frame ones, with some missing. This sample yields around 86,000 clones, of which roughly 87% are seen a single time; 0.82% belongs to the top ten. These data belong to a study of radiotherapy plus CTLA-4 blockade in lung cancer. This CDR3 is built from 15 residues. V was cut by 3 bases and J by 9 bases, with 18 bases left in between. Germline CDR1 reads WNHNN; CDR2 reads SYGVQD (reference sequence). Study-level findings and limits: Blood saw expansion of tumor-derived TCR clones after radiotherapy plus ipilimumab.

The rearrangement joins TRBV10-1 to TRBJ2-1; either TRBD1 or TRBD2 may fit D (5 bases each). The sample consisted of peripheral blood, taken from a patient treated with radiotherapy plus ipilimumab. The source is a human donor with non-small cell lung cancer who had stable disease on radiotherapy plus ipilimumab. CDR3 protein: CASSDQGIGGGEQFF. In nucleotides, the CDR3 is TGCGCCAGCAGTGATCAGGGTATAGGTGGGGGTGAGCAGTTCTTC.